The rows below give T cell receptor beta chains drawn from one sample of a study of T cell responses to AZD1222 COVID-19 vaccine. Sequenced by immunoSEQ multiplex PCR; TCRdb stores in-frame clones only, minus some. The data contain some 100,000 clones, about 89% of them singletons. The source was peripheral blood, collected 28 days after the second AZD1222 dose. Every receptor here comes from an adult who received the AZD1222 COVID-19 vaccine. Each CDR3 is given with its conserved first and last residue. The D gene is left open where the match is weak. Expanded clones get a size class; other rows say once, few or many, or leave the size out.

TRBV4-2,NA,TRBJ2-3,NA,TGTGCCAGCAGCCAAGATGACAGTTACACAGATACGCAGTATTTT,CASSQDDSYTDTQYF
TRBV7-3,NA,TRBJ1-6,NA,TGTGCCAGCAGCTTTGGTCTTGCCGGAAATTCACCCCTCCACTTT,CASSFGLAGNSPLHF
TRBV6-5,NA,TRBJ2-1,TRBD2,TGTGCCAGCAGTCCCCGACCGGGGGAGGGTGAGCAGTTCTTC,CASSPRPGEGEQFF
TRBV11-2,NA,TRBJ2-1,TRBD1,TGTGCCAGCAGCTTGATACAGGGGAATGAGCAGTTCTTC,CASSLIQGNEQFF
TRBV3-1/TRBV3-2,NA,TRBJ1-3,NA,TGTGCCAGCAGCTCCCGTCTCCAGCGCCAAAACGGAAACACCATATATTTT,CASSSRLQRQNGNTIYF
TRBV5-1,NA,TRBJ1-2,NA,TGCGCCAGCAGCTGGGCAGGGCCGGGCTATGGCTACACCTTC,CASSWAGPGYGYTF
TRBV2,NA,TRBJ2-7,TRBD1,TGTGCCAGCATTACACCGGGACAGGGGAACTACGAGCAGTACTTC,CASITPGQGNYEQYF
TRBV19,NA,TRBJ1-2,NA,TGTGCCAGTAGTTTAGGACAAGGTGACTATGGCTACACCTTC,CASSLGQGDYGYTF
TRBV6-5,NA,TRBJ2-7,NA,TGTGCCAGCAGACCCGGCAATTTCGGCTACGAGCAGTACTTC,CASRPGNFGYEQYF
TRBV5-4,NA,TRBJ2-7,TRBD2,TGTGCCAGCAGCAAGAGAGGGACTAGCGGCCCCACCGAGCAGTACTTC,CASSKRGTSGPTEQYF
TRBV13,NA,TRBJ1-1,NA,TGTGCCAGCCAGGGCGGTAGTCTGGGTAACACTGAAGCTTTCTTT,CASQGGSLGNTEAFF
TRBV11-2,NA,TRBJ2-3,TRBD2,TGTGCCAGCAGCTCGACTAGCGGGAGGGGTATAAGGTCAGATACGCAGTATTTT,CASSSTSGRGIRSDTQYF
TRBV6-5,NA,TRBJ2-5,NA,TGTGCCAGCAGTTACGGGGGTGAGGGGAATCAAGAGACCCAGTACTTC,CASSYGGEGNQETQYF
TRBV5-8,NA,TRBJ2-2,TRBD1,TGTGCCAGCAGCTGGGACCTGCAGGGGGCGAACACCGGGGAGCTGTTTTTT,CASSWDLQGANTGELFF
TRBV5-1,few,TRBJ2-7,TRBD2,TGCGCCAGTCGGTCTAGCGGGGGAATGGGCTACGAGCAGTACTTC,CASRSSGGMGYEQYF
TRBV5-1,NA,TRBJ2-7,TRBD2,TGCGCCAGCAGCTTGGCTAGCGGGAGTATGTACGAGCAGTACTTC,CASSLASGSMYEQYF
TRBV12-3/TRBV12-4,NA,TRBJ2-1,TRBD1,TGTGCCAGCAGTCCTACGACAGGGTATGAGCAGTTCTTC,CASSPTTGYEQFF
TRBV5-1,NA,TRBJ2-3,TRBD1,TGCGCCAGCAGCTTGGGGGGACAGTCCTCAGACACAGATACGCAGTATTTT,CASSLGGQSSDTDTQYF
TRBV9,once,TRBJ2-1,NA,TGTGCCAGCAGCGTAGGGGTTAGCGGACCCAACAATGAGCAGTTCTTC,CASSVGVSGPNNEQFF
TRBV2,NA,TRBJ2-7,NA,TGTGCCAGCAGGGGAGATACCTACGAGCAGTACTTC,CASRGDTYEQYF
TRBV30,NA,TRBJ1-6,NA,TGTGCCTGGCAGACAGGCACCGGTTCACCCCTCCACTTT,CAWQTGTGSPLHF
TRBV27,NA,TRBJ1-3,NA,TGTGCCAGCAGTATCACAGGTGAATACTCTGGAAACACCATATATTTT,CASSITGEYSGNTIYF
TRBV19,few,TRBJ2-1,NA,TGTGCCAGTAGTCCCAGTGCGGCCCCCTACAATGAGCAGTTCTTC,CASSPSAAPYNEQFF
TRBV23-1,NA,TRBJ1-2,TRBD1,TGCGCCAGAATTCAATACACCGCGACAGGGGGGCTCGAAGCGGACTATGGCTACACCTTC,CARIQYTATGGLEADYGYTF
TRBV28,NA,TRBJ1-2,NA,TGTGCCAGCAGTTGGTATTATGGCTACACCTTC,CASSWYYGYTF
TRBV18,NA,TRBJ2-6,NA,TGTGCCAGCTCACCACTTTCGGGAGTTGGGGCCAACGTCCTGACTTTC,CASSPLSGVGANVLTF
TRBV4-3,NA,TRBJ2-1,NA,TGCGCCAGCAGCCAAGATCAACTAGCTGGTTACGCTGAGCAGTTCTTC,CASSQDQLAGYAEQFF
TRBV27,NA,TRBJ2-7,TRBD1,TGTGCCAGCAGTCCGCGACAGGGAAACCCGGGGGAGCAGTACTTC,CASSPRQGNPGEQYF
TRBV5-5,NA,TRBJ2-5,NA,TGTGCCAGCAGCTTGGCGGGTTCCAAGCGGGAGACCCAGTACTTC,CASSLAGSKRETQYF
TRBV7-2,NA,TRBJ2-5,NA,TGTGCCAGCAGCTTAAATAGTGGGGCCAATCAAGAGACCCAGTACTTC,CASSLNSGANQETQYF
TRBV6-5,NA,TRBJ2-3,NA,TGTGCCAGCCGTTTGGCTAGCACAGATACGCAGTATTTT,CASRLASTDTQYF
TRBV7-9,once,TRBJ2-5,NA,TGTGCCAGCAGCCCCGCGGCCGGAACCCAAGAGACCCAGTACTTC,CASSPAAGTQETQYF
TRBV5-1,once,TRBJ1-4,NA,TGCGCCAGCAGCGCGTCGGAGGGGTATGAAAAACTGTTTTTT,CASSASEGYEKLFF
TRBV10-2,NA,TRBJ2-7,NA,TGCGCCAGCAGCCTCTCCGGGGGACGGGCTTACGAGCAGTACTTC,CASSLSGGRAYEQYF
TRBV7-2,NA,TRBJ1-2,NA,TGTGCCAGCAGCTCCGGGCCCGAATATCACGGCTACACCTTC,CASSSGPEYHGYTF
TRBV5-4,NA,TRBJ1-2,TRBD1,TGTGCCAGCAGCCCGGGACAGGTTTATGGCTACACCTTC,CASSPGQVYGYTF
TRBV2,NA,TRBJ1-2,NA,TGTGCCAGCAGTCAGGACCTGTCGGGGGGCTACACCTTC,CASSQDLSGGYTF